This T cell receptor (beta chain) was observed in a study of cytotoxic CD8 clonotypes in ibrutinib-treated CLL. At the level of the study: Among responders, some 25 were partial and 2 complete; after median roughly 70 months, about 15 stayed remitted and roughly twelve progressed. Study results and caveats: Once treatment began, public clonotypes, which were uncommon, contracted or stayed stable. Researchers report that baseline clonality outpaced age-matched healthy donors and tracked circulating CD8+ T-cell counts. Clonality went up at ibrutinib response and then declined back toward baseline at progression.

Assay: immunoSEQ multiplex PCR; the TCRdb copy retains only in-frame clones and omits some. The profile shows approximately 200,000 clones, roughly 72% of them singletons. This CDR3 has 15 amino acids. V shed 6 bases, J shed 8 bases, and the junction held 9 bases outside the gene matches. CDR1 MNHEY and CDR2 SVGAGI come from the germline V gene. Remarks on this clone: Its antigen is unknown.

Specimen: PBMCs, collected after 24 months of ibrutinib treatment. The chain couples TRBV6-5 to TRBJ2-1; the match to TRBD2 covers 11 bases. The sequence was obtained from a human donor with chronic lymphocytic leukemia. The CDR3 region is CASRELAGEIYEQFF. The CDR3 coding sequence is TGTGCCAGCAGGGAACTAGCGGGAGAGATTTATGAGCAGTTCTTC.